This TCR beta chain was identified in a study of blood T cell repertoires in COVID-19. Study at large: Samples came from the United States, Italy and Spain, spanning acute and convalescent COVID-19. The analysed material was cDNA or gDNA that came from T cells, B-cell-depleted T cells, or PBMCs.

Unmatched junction bases numbered 5, after V lost 2 bases and J lost 7 bases. Per germline, CDR1 SGHDN and CDR2 FVKESK. There are 15 residues in the CDR3. As originally analysed: Amplifying reference gene primers gave estimates of nucleated cell counts. Data came from immunoSEQ multiplex PCR; TCRdb stores just in-frame clones and leaves some out. The V and J calls and the clone size are those of that table, but D and trimming were determined from the DNA. The sample consists of some 270,000 clones, 70% to 90% of them appearing once. The sequencing sample was made of peripheral blood. This TCR derives from a woman in her sixties or seventies with acute or convalescent COVID-19. This chain connects TRBV14 to TRBJ1-6; 7 bases fit TRBD1. CDR3 sequence: CASSQQGVRNSPLHF. The CDR3 DNA is TGTGCCAGCAGCCAACAGGGGGTTCGAAATTCACCCCTCCACTTT.